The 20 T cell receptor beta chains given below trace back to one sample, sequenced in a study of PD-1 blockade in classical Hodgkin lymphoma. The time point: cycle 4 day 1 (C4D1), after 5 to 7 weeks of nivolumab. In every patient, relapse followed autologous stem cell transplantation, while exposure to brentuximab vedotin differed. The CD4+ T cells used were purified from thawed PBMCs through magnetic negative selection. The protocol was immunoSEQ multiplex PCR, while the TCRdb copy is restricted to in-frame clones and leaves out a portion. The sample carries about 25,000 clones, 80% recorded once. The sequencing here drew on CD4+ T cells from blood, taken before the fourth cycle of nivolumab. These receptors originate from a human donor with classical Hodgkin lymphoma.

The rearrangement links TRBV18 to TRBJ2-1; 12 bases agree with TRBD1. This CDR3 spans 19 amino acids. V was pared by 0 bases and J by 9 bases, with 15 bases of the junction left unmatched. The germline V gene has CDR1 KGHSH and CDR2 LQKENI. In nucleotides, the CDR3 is TGTGCCAGCTCACCACCTTCCGGTATGGGACAGGGGGCATCTAGTGAGCAGTTCTTC. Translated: CASSPPSGMGQGASSEQFF.

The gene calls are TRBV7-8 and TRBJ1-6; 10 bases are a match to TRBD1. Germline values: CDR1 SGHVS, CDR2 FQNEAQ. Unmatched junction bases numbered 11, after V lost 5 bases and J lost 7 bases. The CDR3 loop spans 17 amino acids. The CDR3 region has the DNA TGTGCCAGCAGCCAGCGTCCCGGGACAGGGGAAAATTCACCCCTCCACTTT. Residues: CASSQRPGTGENSPLHF.

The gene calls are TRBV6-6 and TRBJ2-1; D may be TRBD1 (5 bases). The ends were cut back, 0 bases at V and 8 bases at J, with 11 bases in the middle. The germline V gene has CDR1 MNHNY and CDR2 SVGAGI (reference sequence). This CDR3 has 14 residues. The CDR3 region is CASSYSRQGHEQFF. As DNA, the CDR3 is TGTGCCAGCAGTTACTCGAGGCAGGGCCATGAGCAGTTCTTC.

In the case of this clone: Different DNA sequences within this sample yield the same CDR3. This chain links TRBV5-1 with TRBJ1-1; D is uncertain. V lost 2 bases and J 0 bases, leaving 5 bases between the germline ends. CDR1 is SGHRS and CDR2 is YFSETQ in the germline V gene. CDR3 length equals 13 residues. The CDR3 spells CASSFGMNTEAFF. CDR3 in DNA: TGCGCCAGCAGCTTCGGCATGAACACTGAAGCTTTCTTT.

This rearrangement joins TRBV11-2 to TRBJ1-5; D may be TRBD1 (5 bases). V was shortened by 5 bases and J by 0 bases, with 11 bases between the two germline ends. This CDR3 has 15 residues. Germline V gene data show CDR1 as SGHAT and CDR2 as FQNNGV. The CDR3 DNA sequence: TGTGCCAGCAGCGCGACCGGGGGTAGCAATCAGCCCCAGCATTTT. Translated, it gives CASSATGGSNQPQHF.

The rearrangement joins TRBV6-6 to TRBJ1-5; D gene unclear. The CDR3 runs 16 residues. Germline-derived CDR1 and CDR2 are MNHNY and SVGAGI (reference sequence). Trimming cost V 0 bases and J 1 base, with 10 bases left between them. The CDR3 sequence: CASSYSGTRSNQPQHF. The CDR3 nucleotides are TGTGCCAGCAGTTACTCCGGTACCAGGAGCAATCAGCCCCAGCATTTT.

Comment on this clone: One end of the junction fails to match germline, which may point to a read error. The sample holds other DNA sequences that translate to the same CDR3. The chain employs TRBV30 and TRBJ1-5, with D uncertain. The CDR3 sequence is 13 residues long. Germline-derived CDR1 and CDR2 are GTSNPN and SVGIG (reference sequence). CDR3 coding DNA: TGTGCCTGGAGTACTGATAGCAATCAGCCCCAACATTTT. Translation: CAWSTDSNQPQHF.

CDR3 in amino acids: CASSYASGLGTEAFF. CDR3 sequence (DNA): TGTGCCAGCAGTTACGCATCAGGGTTGGGCACTGAAGCTTTCTTT. The genes are TRBV6-5 and TRBJ1-1; possibly TRBD1 for D (5 bases). The germline V gene encodes CDR1 MNHEY and CDR2 SVGAGI. The V and J ends lost 2 bases and 4 bases respectively, with 14 bases between them. This CDR3 is 15 amino acids long.

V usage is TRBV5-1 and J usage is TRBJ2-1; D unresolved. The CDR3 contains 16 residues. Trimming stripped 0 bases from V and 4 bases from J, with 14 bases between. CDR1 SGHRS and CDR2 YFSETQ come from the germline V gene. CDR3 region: CASSLAGWANYNEQFF. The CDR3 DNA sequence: TGCGCCAGCAGCTTGGCCGGCTGGGCCAATTACAATGAGCAGTTCTTC. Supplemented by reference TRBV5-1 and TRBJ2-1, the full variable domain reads KAGVTQTPRYLIKTRGQQVTLSCSPISGHRSVSWYQQTPGQGLQFLFEYFSETQRNKGNFPGRFSGRQFSNSRSEMNVSTLELGDSALYLCASSLAGWANYNEQFFGPGTRLTVL.

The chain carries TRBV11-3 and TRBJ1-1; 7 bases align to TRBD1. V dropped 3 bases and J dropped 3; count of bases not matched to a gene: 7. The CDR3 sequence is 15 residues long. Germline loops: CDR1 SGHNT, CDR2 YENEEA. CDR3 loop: CASSFTSRGDTEAFF. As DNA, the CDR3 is TGTGCCAGCAGCTTCACAAGCAGGGGGGACACTGAAGCTTTCTTT.

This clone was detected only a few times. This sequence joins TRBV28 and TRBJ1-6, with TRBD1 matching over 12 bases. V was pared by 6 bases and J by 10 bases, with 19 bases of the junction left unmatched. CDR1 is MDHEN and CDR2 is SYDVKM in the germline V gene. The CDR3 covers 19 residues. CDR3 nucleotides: TGTGCCAGCAGCTCAGTCCGGGACAGGGGGCGACGAGGCGGGTCACCCCTCCACTTT. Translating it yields CASSSVRDRGRRGGSPLHF.

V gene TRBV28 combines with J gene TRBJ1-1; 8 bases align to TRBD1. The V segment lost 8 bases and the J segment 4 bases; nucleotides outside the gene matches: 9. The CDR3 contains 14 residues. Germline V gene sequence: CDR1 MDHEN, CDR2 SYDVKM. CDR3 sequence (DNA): TGTGCCAGCGGTCAGGACAGGGTAGGCACTGAAGCTTTCTTT. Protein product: CASGQDRVGTEAFF.

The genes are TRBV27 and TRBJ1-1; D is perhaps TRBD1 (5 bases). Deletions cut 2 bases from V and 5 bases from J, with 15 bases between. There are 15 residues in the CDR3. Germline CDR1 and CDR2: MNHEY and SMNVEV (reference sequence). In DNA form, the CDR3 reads TGTGCCAGCAGTTTACGGACCGGGACGGGAACTGAAGCTTTCTTT. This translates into CASSLRTGTGTEAFF.

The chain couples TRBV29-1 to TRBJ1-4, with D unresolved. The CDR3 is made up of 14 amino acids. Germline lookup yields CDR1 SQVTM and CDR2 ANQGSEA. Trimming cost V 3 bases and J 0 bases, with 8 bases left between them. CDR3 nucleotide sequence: TGCAGCGTTGACGAGGGAACAACTAATGAAAAACTGTTTTTT. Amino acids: CSVDEGTTNEKLFF. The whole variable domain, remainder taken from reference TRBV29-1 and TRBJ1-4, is SAVISQKPSRDICQRGTSLTIQCQVDSQVTMMFWYRQQPGQSLTLIATANQGSEATYESGFVIDKFPISRPNLTFSTLTVSNMSPEDSSIYLCSVDEGTTNEKLFFGSGTQLSVL.

In DNA form, the CDR3 reads TGTGCCAGAGCAAGAACAGTTCCCTACAATGAGCAGTTCTTC. It is translated as CARARTVPYNEQFF. The V gene is TRBV5-3, the J gene TRBJ2-1; D is unresolved. TRBV5-3 is an ORF, and what it does is uncertain. This CDR3 region has 14 residues. Between the trimmed V and J ends, which lost 7 bases and 2 bases, there was a span of 13 bases.

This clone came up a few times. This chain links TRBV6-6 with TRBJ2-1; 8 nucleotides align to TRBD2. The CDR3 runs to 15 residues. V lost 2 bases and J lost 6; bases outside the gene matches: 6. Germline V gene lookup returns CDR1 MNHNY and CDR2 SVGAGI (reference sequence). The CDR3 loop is CASSYGTSGRNEQFF. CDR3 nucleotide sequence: TGTGCCAGCAGTTACGGAACTAGCGGACGCAATGAGCAGTTCTTC.

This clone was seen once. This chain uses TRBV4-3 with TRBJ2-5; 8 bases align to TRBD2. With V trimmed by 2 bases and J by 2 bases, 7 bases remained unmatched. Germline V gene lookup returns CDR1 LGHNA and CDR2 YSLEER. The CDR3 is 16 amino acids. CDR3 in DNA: TGCGCCAGCAGCCAACGACGTTCGGGGGGGCAAGAGACCCAGTACTTC. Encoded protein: CASSQRRSGGQETQYF.

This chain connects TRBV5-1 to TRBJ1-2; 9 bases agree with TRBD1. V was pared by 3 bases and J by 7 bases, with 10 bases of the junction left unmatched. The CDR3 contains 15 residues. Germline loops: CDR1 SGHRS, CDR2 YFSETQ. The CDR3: CASSYRQGGPGGYTF. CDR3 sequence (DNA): TGCGCCAGCAGCTACCGACAGGGGGGACCGGGTGGCTACACCTTC.

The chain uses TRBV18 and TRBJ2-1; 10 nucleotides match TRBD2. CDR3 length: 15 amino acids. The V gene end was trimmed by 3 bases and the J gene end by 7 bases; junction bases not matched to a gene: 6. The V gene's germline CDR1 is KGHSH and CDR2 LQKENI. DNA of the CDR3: TGTGCCAGCTCACCGACTAGCGGGTCTTTAAATGAGCAGTTCTTC. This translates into CASSPTSGSLNEQFF.

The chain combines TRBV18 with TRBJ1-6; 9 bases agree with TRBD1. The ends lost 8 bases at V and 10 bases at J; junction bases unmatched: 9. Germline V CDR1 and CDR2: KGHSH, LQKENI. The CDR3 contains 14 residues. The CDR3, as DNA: TGTGCCAGCACACGGGGACAGGGTATATCACCCCTCCACTTT. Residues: CASTRGQGISPLHF.